This T cell receptor (beta chain) stems from a study of technical replicates of blood from several donors. TCRdb's copy holds only in-frame clones and misses some; the assay was immunoSEQ multiplex PCR. The sample holds around 60,000 clones, 80% to 95% seen once. The source is a human donor in good health. Some clones in this sample may be carry-over from other donors' samples. The source material was PBMCs.

CDR3 sequence (DNA): TGTGCCACCAGCTCCAGGCCGGGACAGAGCTCTGGAAACACCATATATTTT. It translates to CATSSRPGQSSGNTIYF. The chain links TRBV15 to TRBJ1-3; 7 bases align to TRBD1. The CDR3 runs 17 residues. Trimming removed 5 bases from V and 0 bases from J; junction bases left unmatched: 10. CDR1 LNHNV and CDR2 YYDKDF come from the germline V gene (reference sequence). Supplemented by reference TRBV15 and TRBJ1-3, the full variable domain reads DAMVIQNPRYQVTQFGKPVTLSCSQTLNHNVMYWYQQKSSQAPKLLFHYYDKDFNNEADTPDNFQSRRPNTSFCFLDIRSPGLGDTAMYLCATSSRPGQSSGNTIYFGEGSWLTVV.